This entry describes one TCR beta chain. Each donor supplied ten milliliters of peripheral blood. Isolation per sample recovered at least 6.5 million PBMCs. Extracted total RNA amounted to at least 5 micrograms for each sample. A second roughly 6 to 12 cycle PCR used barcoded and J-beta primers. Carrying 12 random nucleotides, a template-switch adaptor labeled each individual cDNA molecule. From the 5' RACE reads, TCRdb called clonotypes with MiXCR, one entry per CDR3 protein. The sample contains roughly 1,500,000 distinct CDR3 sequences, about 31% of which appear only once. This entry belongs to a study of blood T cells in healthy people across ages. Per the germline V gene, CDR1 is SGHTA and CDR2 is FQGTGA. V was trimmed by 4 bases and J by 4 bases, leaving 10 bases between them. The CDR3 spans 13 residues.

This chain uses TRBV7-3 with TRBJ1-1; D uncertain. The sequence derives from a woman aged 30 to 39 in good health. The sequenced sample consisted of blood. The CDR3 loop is CASSSQSGTEAFF. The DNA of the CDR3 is TGTGCCAGCAGCTCACAGAGTGGCACTGAAGCTTTCTTT.